Below, one T cell receptor (beta chain) is given with its context. Its target is unknown. This sample was taken from a study of response to subunit inactivated influenza vaccine. Regarding the study as a whole: Authors proposed each seasonal influenza vaccination draws in few new T cells.

The germline V gene encodes CDR1 LGHDT and CDR2 YNNKEL (reference sequence). The V segment lost 1 base and the J segment 3 bases; nucleotides outside the gene matches: 5. The CDR3 has 15 residues. TCRdb fed the RT-PCR reads into MiXCR, producing one record per CDR3 protein. The sample holds roughly 570,000 distinct CDR3 sequences, 10% to 15% seen once. This clonotype was sampled from a man aged 50 to 59 who received an inactivated influenza vaccine. The sequences come from PBMCs from blood, collected 45 days after vaccination. The rearrangement links TRBV3-1 to TRBJ1-1; TRBD1 matches 7 bases. As DNA, the CDR3 is TGTGCCAGCAGCCAAGCCGCCAGGGGGGACACTGAAGCTTTCTTT. Translation gives CASSQAARGDTEAFF.